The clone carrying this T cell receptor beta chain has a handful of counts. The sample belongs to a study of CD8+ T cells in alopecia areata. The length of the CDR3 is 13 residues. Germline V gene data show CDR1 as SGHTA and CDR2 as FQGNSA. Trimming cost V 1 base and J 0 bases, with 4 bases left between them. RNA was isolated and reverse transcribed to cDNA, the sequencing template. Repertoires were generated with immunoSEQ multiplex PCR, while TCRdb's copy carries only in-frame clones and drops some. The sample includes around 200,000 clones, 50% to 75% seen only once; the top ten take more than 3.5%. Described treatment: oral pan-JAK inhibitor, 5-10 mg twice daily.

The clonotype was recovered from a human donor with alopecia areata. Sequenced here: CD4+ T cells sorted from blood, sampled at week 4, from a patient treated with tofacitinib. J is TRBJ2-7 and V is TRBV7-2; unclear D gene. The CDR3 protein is CASSLENSYEQYF. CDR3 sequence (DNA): TGTGCCAGCAGCTTAGAAAACTCCTACGAGCAGTACTTC.